Listed here are 28 T cell receptor beta chains from one sample, sequenced in a study of identical twins. TCRdb itself ran the 5' RACE reads through MiXCR, one entry per CDR3 protein. The table records 500,000 to 550,000 distinct CDR3 sequences, around 20% of them present only once. These same data were also listed under a study on yellow fever vaccine responses in identical twins.

Sequencing input: CD4+ T cells sorted from blood. The source is a woman aged 18-30 years in good health.

This chain links TRBV15 with TRBJ2-3; 9 bases agree with TRBD2. Germline CDR1 and CDR2: LNHNV and YYDKDF (reference sequence). The ends lost 3 bases at V and 5 bases at J; junction bases unmatched: 12. This CDR3 is 17 amino acids long. The CDR3 nucleotides are TGTGCCACCAGCAGCCCCTTGATGGGCGGGGGGGGAGATACGCAGTATTTT. Amino acids: CATSSPLMGGGGDTQYF.

This clonotype has just a few counts. The chain recombines TRBV6-1 with TRBJ1-6; possible D gene TRBD1, 5 bases. The CDR3 loop spans 15 amino acids. CDR1 is MNHNS and CDR2 is SASEGT in the germline V gene. Between the trimmed V and J ends, which lost 7 bases and 6 bases, there was a span of 16 bases. CDR3 DNA sequence: TGTGCCAGCACCCCTAGGGTCGGGGGTAATTCACCCCTCCACTTT. This translates into CASTPRVGGNSPLHF.

This clonotype appeared a few times. The genes are TRBV5-1 and TRBJ1-6, with 8 nucleotides matching TRBD1. Trimming removed 4 bases from V and 8 bases from J; junction bases left unmatched: 11. CDR1 is SGHRS and CDR2 is YFSETQ in the germline V gene. The CDR3 contains 16 residues. The CDR3 nucleotides are TGCGCCAGCAGCAAAACCCCGACAGGGGTTGATTCACCCCTCCACTTT. It specifies CASSKTPTGVDSPLHF.

A few counts support this clonotype. The chain links TRBV3-1 to TRBJ2-1, with D possibly matching TRBD2 (5 bases). Germline loops: CDR1 LGHDT, CDR2 YNNKEL (reference sequence). Trimming cost V 0 bases and J 6 bases, with 15 bases left between them. CDR3 length: 16 residues. The CDR3 bases are TGTGCCAGCAGCCAAGATGGAGCGGCCTTAGTCAATGAGCAGTTCTTC. Translated, it gives CASSQDGAALVNEQFF.

This clonotype turned up a few times. This chain uses TRBV7-8 with TRBJ2-5; D may be TRBD1 (6 bases). Germline CDR1 SGHVS, CDR2 FQNEAQ. Deletions cut 4 bases from V and 3 bases from J, with 12 bases between. CDR3 size: 14 residues. CDR3 nucleotide sequence: TGTGCCAGCAGCTCGCCGGGACACAAAGAGACCCAGTACTTC. Residues: CASSSPGHKETQYF.

This clonotype was recorded many times. The genes are TRBV7-3 and TRBJ2-3; D is possibly TRBD1 (6 bases). Germline V CDR1 and CDR2: SGHTA, FQGTGA. This CDR3 comprises 14 residues. Trimming cost V 3 bases and J 3 bases, with 10 bases left between them. CDR3 DNA: TGTGCCAGCAGCTTGGGGGCCGGGACAGATACGCAGTATTTT. Protein sequence: CASSLGAGTDTQYF.

The chain recombines TRBV5-1 with TRBJ2-1; 10 bases are shared with TRBD1. The CDR3 has 15 amino acids. V was clipped by 5 bases and J by 5 bases; unmatched bases: 7. Germline V gene data show CDR1 as SGHRS and CDR2 as YFSETQ. The CDR3 DNA follows: TGCGCCAGCAGGCCCGGGACAGGGGCGGACAATGAGCAGTTCTTC. This sequence encodes CASRPGTGADNEQFF. Together with reference TRBV5-1 and TRBJ2-1, the CDR3 gives the full variable domain: KAGVTQTPRYLIKTRGQQVTLSCSPISGHRSVSWYQQTPGQGLQFLFEYFSETQRNKGNFPGRFSGRQFSNSRSEMNVSTLELGDSALYLCASRPGTGADNEQFFGPGTRLTVL.

The gene calls are TRBV20-1 and TRBJ2-5, with 8 bases matching TRBD2. Per the germline V gene, CDR1 is DFQATT and CDR2 is SNEGSKA (reference sequence). The junction had 3 bases not matched to a gene; V was cut back by 5 bases and J by 1 base. The CDR3 length is 13 residues. This CDR3 reads CSALAGPQETQYF. CDR3 sequence (DNA): TGCAGTGCTTTAGCGGGGCCCCAAGAGACCCAGTACTTC.

This clonotype was counted a few times. The chain employs TRBV12-3 or TRBV12-4 and TRBJ2-3; D remains unclear. Trimming removed 6 bases from V and 3 bases from J, with 10 bases in between. This CDR3 contains 13 residues. The CDR3 protein is CASRRHKTDTQYF. Written as DNA, the CDR3 is TGTGCCAGCAGGAGACATAAAACAGATACGCAGTATTTT.

This rearrangement joins TRBV29-1 to TRBJ1-1; D gene unclear. The CDR3 consists of 11 residues. CDR1 is SQVTM and CDR2 is ANQGSEA in the germline V gene. V dropped 5 bases and J dropped 1 base, with 5 bases sitting between them. The CDR3 DNA is TGCAGCGTTTTCCAGAACACTGAAGCTTTCTTT. Residues: CSVFQNTEAFF.

CDR3 bases: TGTGCCAGCAGCAAAGATACCCTACAGTGGGATTCCTACGAGCAGTACGTC. This encodes CASSKDTLQWDSYEQYV. The V call is TRBV21-1, the J call TRBJ2-7; whether TRBD1, the table's D call, matches the DNA was not checked. TRBV21-1 counts as a pseudogene. This CDR3 contains 17 residues.

The CDR3 nucleotides are TGTGCCAGCAGTTACCAAGCAGGGGGGCAGTATTTT. It translates to CASSYQAGGQYF. The V and J genes are TRBV6-2 or TRBV6-3 and TRBJ2-3; 7 bases align to TRBD1. Germline V gives CDR1 MNHEY, CDR2 SVGEGT. V gave up 2 bases and J gave up 11 bases; unmatched junction bases: 4. CDR3 length equals 12 residues.

The chain carries TRBV7-8 and TRBJ2-7; D is ambiguous. V lost 3 bases and J 4 bases, leaving 10 bases between the germline ends. Germline V gene data show CDR1 as SGHVS and CDR2 as FQNEAQ. There are 13 residues in the CDR3. In DNA form, the CDR3 reads TGTGCCAGCAGCTTCGGCTCCAAATACGAGCAGTACTTC. Its translation: CASSFGSKYEQYF.

There are a few counts of this clonotype. The chain couples TRBV10-3 to TRBJ2-2; 7 bases map to TRBD1. The V segment lost 6 bases and the J segment 3 bases; nucleotides outside the gene matches: 13. The CDR3 loop spans 17 amino acids. CDR1 and CDR2 (germline): ENHRY, SYGVKD. The CDR3 nucleotides are TGTGCCATCAGAGAGACAGGGATGGGTTCGGACACCGGGGAGCTGTTTTTT. This translates into CAIRETGMGSDTGELFF.

This clonotype was counted only a few times. The V and J genes are TRBV24-1 and TRBJ1-2, with no clear D. Germline loops: CDR1 KGHDR, CDR2 SFDVKD. Between the trimmed V and J ends, which lost 4 bases and 4 bases, there was a span of 3 bases. The CDR3 has 11 residues. This CDR3 reads CATSDAYGYTF. The CDR3 coding sequence is TGTGCCACCAGTGACGCCTATGGCTACACCTTC.

The rearrangement joins TRBV7-8 to TRBJ2-1; TRBD1 matches at 7 bases. Germline CDR1 is SGHVS and CDR2 is FQNEAQ. Trimming removed 5 bases from V and 0 bases from J; junction bases left unmatched: 19. This CDR3 spans 20 amino acids. CDR3 in DNA: TGTGCCAGCAGCCCAGGGCCCGGACAGGAGATAAAGAGCTCCTACAATGAGCAGTTCTTC. Protein: CASSPGPGQEIKSSYNEQFF. The full variable domain, completed using reference TRBV7-8 and TRBJ2-1, is GAGVSQSPRYKVAKRGQDVALRCDPISGHVSLFWYQQALGQGPEFLTYFQNEAQLDKSGLPSDRFFAERPEGSVSTLKIQRTQQEDSAVYLCASSPGPGQEIKSSYNEQFFGPGTRLTVL.

The chain has TRBV12-3 or TRBV12-4 and TRBJ2-2; unclear D gene. The V and J ends lost 0 bases and 4 bases respectively, with 3 bases between them. The CDR3 is made up of 13 amino acids. The CDR3 region is CASSLALTGELFF. As DNA, the CDR3 is TGTGCCAGCAGTTTAGCCCTCACCGGGGAGCTGTTTTTT.

The chain has TRBV7-6 and TRBJ2-7; D perhaps matches TRBD2 (6 bases). CDR1 and CDR2 (germline): SGHVS, FNYEAQ. This CDR3 spans 16 amino acids. V gave up 4 bases and J gave up 0 bases, with 16 bases separating them. The chain's CDR3 is CASSWGRGRLSYEQYF. CDR3 nucleotide sequence: TGTGCCAGCAGCTGGGGTCGGGGGAGGCTCTCCTACGAGCAGTACTTC.

V and J are TRBV5-1 and TRBJ1-2, with D unclear. V was pared by 4 bases and J by 4 bases, with 11 bases between. The germline gives CDR1 SGHRS, CDR2 YFSETQ. This CDR3 spans 13 amino acids. The CDR3: CASSPGEGYGYTF. CDR3 DNA sequence: TGCGCCAGCAGCCCCGGCGAGGGCTATGGCTACACCTTC.

This clonotype was detected once. The chain is built from TRBV10-3 and TRBJ2-7, with TRBD1 matching 11 bases. The V and J ends lost 2 bases and 5 bases, in that order; junction bases with no gene match: 5. Germline lookup yields CDR1 ENHRY and CDR2 SYGVKD. The length of the CDR3 is 15 residues. The CDR3 nucleotides are TGTGCCATCAGTGAGCCGGGACAGGGGGTGCACGAGCAGTACGTC. It specifies CAISEPGQGVHEQYV.

This clonotype appeared a few times. This chain uses TRBV10-3 with TRBJ2-2, with 8 bases lining up with TRBD2. Germline CDR1 ENHRY, CDR2 SYGVKD. V lost 0 bases and J lost 3; bases outside the gene matches: 0. The CDR3 length is 15 residues. CDR3 protein: CAISESRGDTGELFF. CDR3 DNA sequence: TGTGCCATCAGTGAGTCGCGGGGGGACACCGGGGAGCTGTTTTTT.

The genes are TRBV28 and TRBJ2-1; perhaps TRBD1 as D (9 bases). The CDR3 covers 14 residues. Trimming removed 6 bases from V and 8 bases from J, with 17 bases in between. From germline, CDR1 is MDHEN and CDR2 SYDVKM. This chain's CDR3 is CASRTGGLGHEQFF. Written as DNA, the CDR3 is TGTGCCAGCAGGACAGGGGGACTAGGGCATGAGCAGTTCTTC.

This clonotype turned up a few times. The V and J genes are TRBV18 and TRBJ2-6; the D is unclear. The germline V gene has CDR1 KGHSH and CDR2 LQKENI. The CDR3 sequence is 13 residues long. Trimming stripped 3 bases from V and 3 bases from J, with 3 bases between. CDR3 DNA: TGTGCCAGCTCACCTTATGGGGCCAACGTCCTGACTTTC. Amino acids: CASSPYGANVLTF.

The rearrangement uses TRBV28 and TRBJ2-2; 8 bases map to TRBD1. The trim removed 6 bases at V and 6 bases at J, leaving 9 bases unmatched. This CDR3 is built from 15 residues. Germline lookup yields CDR1 MDHEN and CDR2 SYDVKM. CDR3 coding DNA: TGTGCCAGCAGACGGACAGGGTTGGGTGCCGGGGAGCTGTTTTTT. It specifies CASRRTGLGAGELFF.

J is TRBJ1-5 and V is TRBV20-1; D is unclear. Germline V gene data show CDR1 as DFQATT and CDR2 as SNEGSKA (reference sequence). V gave up 3 bases and J gave up 12 bases, with 15 bases separating them. The CDR3 length is 12 residues. The CDR3 here is CSARQDNLIQHF. The CDR3 DNA reads TGCAGTGCTAGGCAAGATAATTTAATCCAGCATTTT.

This clonotype was detected only once. This chain uses TRBV12-3 or TRBV12-4 with TRBJ1-1, with 11 bases lining up with TRBD1. This CDR3 region has 15 residues. Losses at the gene ends were 6 bases for V and 4 bases for J; bases not matched to a gene: 7. The CDR3 sequence is CASSRTGGGSTEAFF. The DNA of the CDR3 is TGTGCCAGCAGCCGGACAGGGGGCGGGAGCACTGAAGCTTTCTTT.

V and J are TRBV19 and TRBJ1-2; 7 nucleotides align to TRBD1. The CDR3 spans 13 residues. V trimming: 5 bases; J trimming: 8 bases; junction bases outside the gene matches: 8. Germline V CDR1 and CDR2: LNHDA, SQIVND (reference sequence). The CDR3 bases are TGTGCCAGTAGTTCTGACAGGGTCGGCGGCTACACCTTC. Its translation is CASSSDRVGGYTF.

V and J are TRBV11-3 and TRBJ2-5; possibly TRBD2 for D (6 bases). CDR1 is SGHNT, CDR2 YENEEA, per germline. This CDR3 is 16 amino acids long. The V end lost 1 base, the J end lost 4 bases, and 16 bases lay between the germline ends. This chain's CDR3 is CASSLVWRRGGETQYF. The CDR3 DNA follows: TGTGCCAGCAGCTTAGTATGGCGAAGGGGAGGAGAGACCCAGTACTTC. The full variable domain, in which reference TRBV11-3 and TRBJ2-5 provide the parts outside the CDR3, is EAGVVQSPRYKIIEKKQPVAFWCNPISGHNTLYWYLQNLGQGPELLIRYENEEAVDDSQLPKDRFSAERLKGVDSTLKIQPAELGDSAVYLCASSLVWRRGGETQYFGPGTRLLVL.